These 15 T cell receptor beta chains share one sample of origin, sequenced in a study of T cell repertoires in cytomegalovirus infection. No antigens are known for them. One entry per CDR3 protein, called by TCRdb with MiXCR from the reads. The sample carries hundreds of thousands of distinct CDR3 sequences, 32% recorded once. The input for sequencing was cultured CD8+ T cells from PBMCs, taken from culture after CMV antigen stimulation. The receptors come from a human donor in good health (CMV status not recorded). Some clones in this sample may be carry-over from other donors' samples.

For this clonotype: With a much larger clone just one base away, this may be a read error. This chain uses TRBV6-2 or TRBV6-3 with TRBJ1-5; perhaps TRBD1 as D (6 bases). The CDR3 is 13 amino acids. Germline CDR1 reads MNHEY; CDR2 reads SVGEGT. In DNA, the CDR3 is TGTGCCGGCAGTGGGAGGACAGCCCAAGCCCAGCATTTT. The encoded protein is CAGSGRTAQAQHF.

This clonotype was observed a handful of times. CDR3 sequence reads: CSARDLASGGSRADTQYF. CDR3 DNA: TGCAGTGCTAGAGATCTGGCTAGCGGGGGGTCCCGGGCAGATACGCAGTATTTT. This chain links TRBV20-1 with TRBJ2-3; 11 bases agree with TRBD2. This CDR3 has 18 residues. CDR1 DFQATT and CDR2 SNEGSKA come from the germline V gene (reference sequence). Trimming took 0 bases from V and 4 from J; bases not matched to a gene: 12.

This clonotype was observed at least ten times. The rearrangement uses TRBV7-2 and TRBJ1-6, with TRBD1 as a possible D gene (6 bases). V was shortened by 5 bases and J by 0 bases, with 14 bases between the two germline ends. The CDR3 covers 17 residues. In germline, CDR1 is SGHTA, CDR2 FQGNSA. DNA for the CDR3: TGTGCCAGCAGCGTCGACAGGTTAAGCTCCTATAATTCACCCCTCCACTTT. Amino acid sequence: CASSVDRLSSYNSPLHF.

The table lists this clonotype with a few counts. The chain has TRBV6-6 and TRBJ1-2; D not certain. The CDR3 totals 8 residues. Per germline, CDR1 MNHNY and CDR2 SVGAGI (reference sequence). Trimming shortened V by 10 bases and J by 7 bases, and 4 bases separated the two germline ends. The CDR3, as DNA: TGTGCCATTCTTGGCTACACCTTC. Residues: CAILGYTF.

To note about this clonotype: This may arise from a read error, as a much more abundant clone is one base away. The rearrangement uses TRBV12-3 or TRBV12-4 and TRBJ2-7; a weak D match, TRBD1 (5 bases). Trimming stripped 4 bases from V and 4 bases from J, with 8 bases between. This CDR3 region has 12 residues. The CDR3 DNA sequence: TGTGCCAGCAGTTGGGGCCGATACGAGCAGTACTTC. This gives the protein CASSWGRYEQYF.

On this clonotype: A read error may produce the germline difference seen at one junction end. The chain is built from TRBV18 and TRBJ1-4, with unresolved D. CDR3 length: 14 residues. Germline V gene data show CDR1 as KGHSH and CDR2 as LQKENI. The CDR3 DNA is TGTGCCAGCTCACCTATCGACAAGGTTGAAGAACTGTTTTTT. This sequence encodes CASSPIDKVEELFF.

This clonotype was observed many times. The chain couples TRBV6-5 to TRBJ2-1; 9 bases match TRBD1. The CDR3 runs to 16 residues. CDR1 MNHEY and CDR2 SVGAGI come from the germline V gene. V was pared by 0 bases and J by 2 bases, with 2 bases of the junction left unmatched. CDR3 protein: CASSYSGTGTYNEQFF. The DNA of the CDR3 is TGTGCCAGCAGTTACTCGGGGACAGGGACCTACAATGAGCAGTTCTTC.

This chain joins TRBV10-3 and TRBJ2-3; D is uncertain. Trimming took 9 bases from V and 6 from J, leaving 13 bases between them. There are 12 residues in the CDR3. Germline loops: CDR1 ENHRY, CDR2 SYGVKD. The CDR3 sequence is CAIRDSADTQYF. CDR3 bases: TGTGCCATTAGGGATTCCGCTGATACGCAGTATTTT.

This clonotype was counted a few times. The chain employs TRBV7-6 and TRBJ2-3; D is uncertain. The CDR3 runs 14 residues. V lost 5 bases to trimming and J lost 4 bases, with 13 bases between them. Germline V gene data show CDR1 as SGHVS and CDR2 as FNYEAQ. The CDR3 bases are TGTGCCAGCAGCCTCCCGAGTGCTCCAGATACGCAGTATTTT. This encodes CASSLPSAPDTQYF.

The CDR3 reads CASSDRQGVMNTEAFF. The CDR3 coding sequence is TGTGCCAGTAGTGACCGACAGGGGGTAATGAACACTGAAGCTTTCTTT. V gene TRBV19 combines with J gene TRBJ1-1, with 9 bases that match TRBD1. Germline V CDR1 and CDR2: LNHDA, SQIVND (reference sequence). The CDR3 has 16 amino acids. V was pared by 5 bases and J by 0 bases, with 7 bases of the junction left unmatched.

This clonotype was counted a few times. CDR3 loop: CASSSPDEGASTDTQYF. CDR3 nucleotides: TGTGCCAGCAGCTCCCCCGACGAGGGGGCTAGCACAGATACGCAGTATTTT. The chain combines TRBV7-9 with TRBJ2-3, with 7 bases that match TRBD1. CDR1 and CDR2 from the germline V gene are SEHNR and FQNEAQ (reference sequence). CDR3 length equals 17 residues. V dropped 4 bases and J dropped 0; count of bases not matched to a gene: 10.

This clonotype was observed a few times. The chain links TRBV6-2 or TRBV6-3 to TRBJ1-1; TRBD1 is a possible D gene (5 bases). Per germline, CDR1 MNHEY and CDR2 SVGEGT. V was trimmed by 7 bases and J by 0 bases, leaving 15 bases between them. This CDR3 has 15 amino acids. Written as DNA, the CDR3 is TGTGCCAGCACCCCATTCGGGACGCTGAACACTGAAGCTTTCTTT. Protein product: CASTPFGTLNTEAFF.

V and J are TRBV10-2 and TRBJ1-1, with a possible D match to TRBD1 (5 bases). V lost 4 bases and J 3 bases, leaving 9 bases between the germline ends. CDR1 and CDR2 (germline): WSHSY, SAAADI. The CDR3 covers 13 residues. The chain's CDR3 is CASSAGRDTEAFF. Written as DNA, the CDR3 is TGCGCCAGCAGTGCCGGCAGGGACACTGAAGCTTTCTTT.

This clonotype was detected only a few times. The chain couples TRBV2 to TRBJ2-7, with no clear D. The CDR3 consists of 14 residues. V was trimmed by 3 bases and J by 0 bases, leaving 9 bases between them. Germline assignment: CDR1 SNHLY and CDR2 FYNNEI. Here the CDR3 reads CASSEGSLSYEQYF. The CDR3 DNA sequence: TGTGCCAGCAGTGAGGGTTCCCTCTCCTACGAGCAGTACTTC.

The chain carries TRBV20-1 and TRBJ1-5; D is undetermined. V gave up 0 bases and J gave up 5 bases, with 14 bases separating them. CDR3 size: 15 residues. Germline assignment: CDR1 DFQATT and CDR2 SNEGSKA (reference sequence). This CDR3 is CSARDRYLRDQPQHF. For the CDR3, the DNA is TGCAGTGCTAGAGACCGATATTTGAGAGATCAGCCCCAGCATTTT.